Detailed here is one T cell receptor (beta chain). Its antigen specificity is not known. Per-base quality was not reported, and no clone a single base away is much larger than it. This sample stems from a study of blood T cell repertoires in COVID-19 (dated by TCRdb to 2018 to 2021). Regarding the research as a whole: Collaborator samples came from the United States, Italy and Spain and covered acute and convalescent phases of COVID-19. The prospective study material was composed of cDNA or gDNA derived from T cells, B-cell-depleted T cells, or PBMCs. Subjects who had been exposed to COVID-19, were actively infected with it, or had recovered from it provided the deeply sampled blood TCRbeta repertoires that made up the dataset. The repertoires were made available in a free public database intended to serve as a resource for research on the immune response to SARS-CoV-2. Samples were obtained from the ongoing ImmuneRACE study (first 160 participants) and from 950 to 1,500 subjects provided by 6 global collaborators. Sample metadata almost always included a de-identified subject ID, COVID-19 status, age in years and sex. HLA class I and class II types, where available, came from metadata supplied by the sample provider rather than from assay-based typing. The study at large found these results: The amount of clinical and demographic metadata varied by source and participant and was provided uncurated.

The CDR3 runs 13 residues from the cysteine to the phenylalanine. Only CDR3 DNA remains: 39 bases, in frame from the first base. Sequences MNHEY (CDR1) and SMNVEV (CDR2) are obtained from the germline V gene (reference sequence). The junction shows trimming of 1 base on V and 4 bases on J, plus 8 bases between the germline ends. TCRbeta CDR3 regions were amplified from genomic DNA by means of the immunoSEQ Assay, a bias-controlled multiplex PCR. Per the authors' processing: Within the assay, amplification of reference gene primers was used to estimate how many nucleated cells each sample contained. Sequence reads were collapsed and filtered to measure the absolute abundance of every unique TCRbeta CDR3 rearrangement. Productive Simpson clonality was computed per sample as the square root of Simpson's diversity index over productive rearrangements. Sourced from immuneACCESS, this table was stored by TCRdb with only in-frame sequences that have V and J called. A share of the clones is absent; for the studies checked, an unresolved V gene accounts for under half, and the remainder has no known explanation. V, J and clone size are taken as reported in that table, and D and trimming were inferred from the DNA itself. The sample table records fewer than 200,000 clones; roughly 80% of these occur just once. Together, the top ten hold around 5.3% of the sample.

Participants in the prospective study were enrolled through a virtual design, were aged roughly 18 to 90 years, and lived in about two dozen United States geographic areas. Cohort assignment in the prospective study relied on participant-reported clinical history from a screening survey and a study questionnaire. In the prospective study, mobile phlebotomists collected whole blood, serum and a nasopharyngeal or oropharyngeal swab from each participant. Over a roughly two-month period, participants in the prospective study had the option of providing additional blood draws and questionnaires. Before DNA extraction, prospective study blood samples were shipped either frozen or at room temperature.

Sequencing used PBMCs or T cells enriched from blood (not recorded which). The chain is encoded by TRBV27 joined to TRBJ2-7; a confident D gene designation cannot be given. The TCR sequence derives from a woman in her forties with acute COVID-19. At the DNA level, the sequence is TGTGCCAGCAGTTTATTCCAGAATTACGAGCAGTACTTC. This is translated as CASSLFQNYEQYF.